These 3 T cell receptor gamma chains originate from one sample sequenced in a study of human gamma delta and Vdelta1 T cells. TCRdb applied CATT to the PCR reads for clone calling. The repertoire holds fewer than 3,500 gamma-chain clones, with around 4.9% as singletons. The sequenced sample was naive CD27+ Vdelta1 gamma-delta T cells from blood. These receptor sequences come from a human donor in good health.

On this clone: TCRdb's protein for this DNA is that of a much larger clone and differs from the translation at residue 4, likely a read error; the protein shown is the DNA translation. This specimen includes other DNA sequences encoding the same CDR3. J is TRGJ1 or TRGJ2 and V is TRGV9. The CDR3 is 12 amino acids. Germline CDR1 is GITISATS and CDR2 is ISYDGTV (reference sequence). V lost 9 bases to trimming and J lost 3 bases; unmatched junction nucleotides: 8. The CDR3 DNA reads as TGTGCCTTGGGGGGGACTTATTATAAGAAACTCTTT. This sequence encodes CALGGTYYKKLF.

This clone ranks as medium-sized. This may stem from a read error, because a much larger clone lies one nucleotide away. J is TRGJ1 or TRGJ2 and V is TRGV9. CDR1 and CDR2 from the germline V gene are GITISATS and ISYDGTV (reference sequence). This CDR3 is 11 amino acids long. The CDR3 DNA follows: TGTGCCTGGTGGGAGCCGGCTAAGAAACTCTTT. Translated: CAWWEPAKKLF.

The V and J genes are TRGV8 and TRGJP2. The CDR3 totals 16 residues. Looked up from germline, CDR1 is VENAVY and CDR2 is YDSYNSRV. Unmatched junction bases numbered 9, after V lost 5 bases and J lost 0 bases. CDR3 in amino acids: CATWVFLYSSDWIKTF. In DNA, the CDR3 is TGTGCCACCTGGGTTTTCCTATATAGTAGTGATTGGATCAAGACGTTT.